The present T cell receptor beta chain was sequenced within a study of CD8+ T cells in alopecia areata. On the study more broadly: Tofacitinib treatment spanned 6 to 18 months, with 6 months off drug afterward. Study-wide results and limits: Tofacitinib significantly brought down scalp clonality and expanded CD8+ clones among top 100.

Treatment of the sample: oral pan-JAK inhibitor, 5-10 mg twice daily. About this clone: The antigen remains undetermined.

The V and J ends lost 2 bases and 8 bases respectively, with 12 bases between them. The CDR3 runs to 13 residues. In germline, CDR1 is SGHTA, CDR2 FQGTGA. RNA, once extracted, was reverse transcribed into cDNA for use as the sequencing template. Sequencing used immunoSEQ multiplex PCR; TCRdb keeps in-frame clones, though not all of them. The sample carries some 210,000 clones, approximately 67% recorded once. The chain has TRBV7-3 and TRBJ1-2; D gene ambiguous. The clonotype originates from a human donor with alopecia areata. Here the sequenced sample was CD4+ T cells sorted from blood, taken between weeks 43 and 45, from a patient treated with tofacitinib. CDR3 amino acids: CASSLEAGRGYTF. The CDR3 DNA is TGTGCCAGCAGCTTAGAAGCCGGACGGGGCTACACCTTC.